The 9 T cell receptor beta chains reported below all come from one sample, sequenced in a study of blood T cell repertoires in COVID-19. Assay: immunoSEQ multiplex PCR; the TCRdb copy retains only in-frame clones and omits some. This sample carries about 190,000 clones, around 88% of them seen once, and the ten largest clones take around 6%. The sample consisted of PBMCs or T cells enriched from blood (not recorded which). These receptors were obtained from a man aged 40-55 years with acute COVID-19.

This clone has just one count. This rearrangement joins TRBV24-1 to TRBJ2-4, with 8 nucleotides matching TRBD1. Per the germline V gene, CDR1 is KGHDR and CDR2 is SFDVKD. The CDR3 is 14 residues long. V was clipped by 4 bases and J by 4 bases; unmatched bases: 2. CDR3 DNA sequence: TGTGCCACCAGTGAGAGGACAGGGAAAAACATTCAGTACTTC. Protein: CATSERTGKNIQYF.

The table lists this clone with many counts. V is TRBV5-1 and J is TRBJ2-7, with 12 bases lining up with TRBD1. With V trimmed by 4 bases and J by 1 base, 3 bases remained unmatched. The CDR3 is 15 amino acids. Germline V gene lookup returns CDR1 SGHRS and CDR2 YFSETQ. CDR3 protein: CASSMGQGASYEQYF. DNA for the CDR3: TGCGCCAGCAGCATGGGACAGGGGGCTTCCTACGAGCAGTACTTC.

The chain has TRBV2 and TRBJ2-5; 7 bases agree with TRBD2. CDR1 is SNHLY, CDR2 FYNNEI, per germline. The CDR3 sequence is 15 residues long. V trimming: 6 bases; J trimming: 4 bases; junction bases outside the gene matches: 11. CDR3 protein: CASSALGLEGETQYF. As DNA, the CDR3 is TGTGCCAGCAGCGCTCTTGGACTAGAGGGAGAGACCCAGTACTTC.

This clone was recorded only once. The CDR3 DNA is TGTGCCAGCAGCTCGAAGACTAGCGGGGTTAGCTCCTACAATGAGCAGTTCTTC. This translates into CASSSKTSGVSSYNEQFF. This chain links TRBV7-2 with TRBJ2-1, with 11 bases lining up with TRBD2. Germline loops: CDR1 SGHTA, CDR2 FQGNSA. The CDR3 loop spans 18 amino acids. Trimming at V came to 4 bases and at J to 0 bases, leaving 8 bases not matched to a gene.

The chain uses TRBV30 and TRBJ2-4, with 8 bases identical to TRBD2. CDR3 length equals 15 residues. V trimming: 0 bases; J trimming: 8 bases; junction bases outside the gene matches: 9. Germline CDR1 and CDR2: GTSNPN and SVGIG (reference sequence). CDR3 in amino acids: CAWSVQSSGTHIQYF. The CDR3, as DNA: TGTGCCTGGAGTGTACAGAGTAGCGGGACACACATTCAGTACTTC.

This sequence joins TRBV5-1 and TRBJ1-1, with a weak D call TRBD1 (6 bases). Germline V lookup: CDR1 SGHRS, CDR2 YFSETQ. The CDR3 is made up of 15 amino acids. Trimming stripped 2 bases from V and 0 bases from J, with 11 bases between. The CDR3, as DNA: TGCGCCAGCAGCTTTTTCGGACAGCTGAACACTGAAGCTTTCTTT. Its protein is CASSFFGQLNTEAFF.

This clone was seen only once. The chain combines TRBV28 with TRBJ2-1, with 10 bases aligning to TRBD2. Losses at the gene ends were 10 bases for V and 10 bases for J; bases not matched to a gene: 10. Germline V CDR1 and CDR2: MDHEN, SYDVKM. The CDR3 runs to 13 residues. CDR3 protein: CANRASGSLEQFF. Written as DNA, the CDR3 is TGTGCCAACCGGGCTAGCGGGAGTTTAGAGCAGTTCTTC.

The chain recombines TRBV28 with TRBJ2-7, with 8 positions matching TRBD1. The CDR3 is 14 amino acids. Trimming at V came to 11 bases and at J to 4 bases, leaving 13 bases not matched to a gene. Germline loops: CDR1 MDHEN, CDR2 SYDVKM. CDR3 in amino acids: CAAVPGQGRYEQYF. The CDR3 DNA is TGTGCCGCAGTCCCAGGACAGGGCCGATACGAGCAGTACTTC.

The chain carries TRBV5-1 and TRBJ2-3; tentative D call: TRBD2 (6 bases). CDR3 size: 16 residues. Germline CDR1 is SGHRS and CDR2 is YFSETQ. Between the trimmed V and J ends, which lost 3 bases and 2 bases, there was a span of 16 bases. The CDR3, as DNA: TGCGCCAGCAGCTGGCGCCCAGTAGCGGACACAGATACGCAGTATTTT. It codes for CASSWRPVADTDTQYF.